This T cell receptor beta chain was recovered during a study of T cells after yellow fever vaccination. Study-wide results and caveats: The study re-detected most primary-vaccination clones after the booster (roughly 96% CD4, just over 85% CD8). Weaker, the secondary response had a peak occurring faster, on day 5 versus 15.

There are many counts of this clonotype. Its antigen is as yet unknown. 5'RACE template switching added a universal primer site and UMIs to TCR cDNA. TCRdb re-analysed the 5' RACE reads in MiXCR, keeping a single row per CDR3 protein. The repertoire includes hundreds of thousands of distinct CDR3 sequences, around 12% of them detected once, and 2.5% to 4% sits in the top ten. The input for sequencing was CD4+ T cells sorted from PBMCs, taken 15 days after the yellow fever booster vaccination. This sequence originates from a man aged 18 to 35 who received the YFV17D yellow fever vaccine.

CDR3 DNA: TGCGCCAGCAGCTTTCATGAACTGAACACCGGGGAGCTGTTTTTT. Translated: CASSFHELNTGELFF. The chain is built from TRBV5-1 and TRBJ2-2; D remains unclear. Trimming took 2 bases from V and 1 from J, leaving 9 bases between them. Per the germline V gene, CDR1 is SGHRS and CDR2 is YFSETQ. The CDR3 runs to 15 residues.